The next 22 T cell receptor beta chains were all read from a single sample in a study of monozygotic twins with inflammatory bowel disease. Each CDR3 protein gets one entry in TCRdb, which reprocessed the 5' RACE reads and gives no DNA. This table lists 190,000 or so distinct CDR3 sequences. What was sequenced was blood. The receptors were sampled from a human donor with ulcerative colitis or Crohn's disease, or a healthy co-twin of an affected twin (not recorded which).

This chain links TRBV20-1 with TRBJ1-1. The CDR3 consists of 11 residues. Germline CDR1 is DFQATT and CDR2 is SNEGSKA (reference sequence). CDR3 residues: CSARAKVEAFF.

The chain couples TRBV19 to TRBJ1-1. CDR1 is LNHDA and CDR2 is SQIVND in the germline V gene (reference sequence). This CDR3 has 14 amino acids. Here the CDR3 reads CASSMRMRNTEAFF.

This chain connects TRBV5-1 to TRBJ1-1; absent DNA, TCRdb's TRBD1 call cannot be checked. Germline CDR1 SGHRS, CDR2 YFSETQ. There are 15 residues in the CDR3. Here the CDR3 reads CASSWGDRGNTEAFF.

V usage is TRBV5-1 and J usage is TRBJ2-1; TCRdb outputs TRBD1, but without DNA this stays unchecked. CDR3 length: 14 residues. Germline values: CDR1 SGHRS, CDR2 YFSETQ. The CDR3 here is CASRQGSLYNEQFF.

The CDR3: CASNGQGINEQFF. The chain uses TRBV2 and TRBJ2-1; lacking DNA, the TRBD1 call made by TCRdb goes unchecked. The CDR3 contains 13 residues. CDR1 and CDR2 from the germline V gene are SNHLY and FYNNEI.

CDR3 amino acids: CASSLAASGSYEQYF. This sequence joins TRBV7-2 and TRBJ2-7. Germline CDR1 reads SGHTA; CDR2 reads FQGNSA. The CDR3 is 15 amino acids. The variable domain in full, with the rest retrieved from reference TRBV7-2 and TRBJ2-7, is GAGVSQSPSNKVTEKGKDVELRCDPISGHTALYWYRQSLGQGLEFLIYFQGNSAPDKSGLPSDRFSAERTGGSVSTLTIQRTQQEDSAVYLCASSLAASGSYEQYFGPGTRLTVT.

The CDR3 region is CASSPESTTDSNQPQHF. The chain combines TRBV11-1 with TRBJ1-5. Germline V gives CDR1 SGHAT, CDR2 FQDESV (reference sequence). This CDR3 is 17 amino acids long.

CDR3 region: CASSLASGANVLTF. This chain links TRBV7-3 with TRBJ2-6. CDR3 length equals 14 residues. Looked up from germline, CDR1 is SGHTA and CDR2 is FQGTGA.

V is TRBV7-9 and J is TRBJ1-5; the TCRdb D gene call, TRBD1, has no DNA to confirm it. The CDR3 is made up of 13 amino acids. CDR1 SEHNR and CDR2 FQNEAQ come from the germline V gene (reference sequence). CDR3 sequence: CASSSQGNQPQHF.

The CDR3 loop is CAISGQGDSYEQYF. The V call is TRBV10-3, the J call TRBJ2-7; with no DNA, the TCRdb D assignment of TRBD1 cannot be verified. Germline loops: CDR1 ENHRY, CDR2 SYGVKD. This CDR3 comprises 14 residues.

The V call is TRBV4-1, the J call TRBJ1-1; the TCRdb D gene call, TRBD1, has no DNA to confirm it. The germline CDR1 and CDR2 sequences are MGHRA and YSYEKL. The CDR3 has 17 residues. The CDR3 sequence is CASSQKGLWDTNTEAFF.

The V call is TRBV7-9, the J call TRBJ2-7. The germline CDR1 and CDR2 sequences are SEHNR and FQNEAQ (reference sequence). This CDR3 spans 11 amino acids. The CDR3 sequence is CASSLKNEQYF. Drawing the rest from reference TRBV7-9 and TRBJ2-7, the complete variable domain is DTGVSQNPRHKITKRGQNVTFRCDPISEHNRLYWYRQTLGQGPEFLTYFQNEAQLEKSRLLSDRFSAERPKGSFSTLEIQRTEQGDSAMYLCASSLKNEQYFGPGTRLTVT.

The V gene is TRBV24-1, the J gene TRBJ2-3; the TCRdb D gene call, TRBD2, has no DNA to confirm it. Looked up from germline, CDR1 is KGHDR and CDR2 is SFDVKD. CDR3 length: 12 amino acids. The CDR3 loop is CATSGEGDTQYF.

This rearrangement joins TRBV5-1 to TRBJ2-7; lacking DNA, the TRBD1 call made by TCRdb goes unchecked. This CDR3 is built from 15 residues. The germline V gene has CDR1 SGHRS and CDR2 YFSETQ. The CDR3 loop reads CASRPWGGDTYEQYF. Combining the CDR3 with reference TRBV5-1 and TRBJ2-7 gives the whole variable domain KAGVTQTPRYLIKTRGQQVTLSCSPISGHRSVSWYQQTPGQGLQFLFEYFSETQRNKGNFPGRFSGRQFSNSRSEMNVSTLELGDSALYLCASRPWGGDTYEQYFGPGTRLTVT.

The chain recombines TRBV10-2 with TRBJ2-1; the D call from TCRdb, TRBD2, cannot be confirmed without DNA. Germline assignment: CDR1 WSHSY and CDR2 SAAADI. This CDR3 has 13 residues. CDR3 sequence: CASGSGLAAEQFF.

The chain has TRBV12-3 or TRBV12-4 and TRBJ2-7. CDR3 length equals 14 residues. CDR3 in amino acids: CASSFLAVNYEQYF.

The chain uses TRBV4-1 and TRBJ2-2; as DNA is missing, the TRBD1 call by TCRdb cannot be tested. Germline V gives CDR1 MGHRA, CDR2 YSYEKL. This CDR3 is built from 17 residues. CDR3 sequence: CASSVLPGQAYTGELFF.

The chain links TRBV5-1 to TRBJ2-3; TCRdb's D call, TRBD2, is unchecked because there is no DNA. This CDR3 has 16 amino acids. Germline V lookup: CDR1 SGHRS, CDR2 YFSETQ. CDR3: CASSALGGSSTDTQYF.

The chain employs TRBV5-1 and TRBJ2-7; TCRdb calls TRBD1, which cannot be checked without DNA. CDR1 and CDR2 (germline): SGHRS, YFSETQ. The CDR3 runs 15 residues. The CDR3 region is CASRRDSVLSYEQYF.

V and J are TRBV5-6 and TRBJ2-1; TCRdb indicates TRBD2, and absent DNA this call remains unverified. The germline V gene has CDR1 SGHDT and CDR2 YYEEEE. The CDR3 has 15 residues. CDR3 region: CASRFSVGRGNEQFF.

This CDR3 is CASSEVLAGGETQYF. This rearrangement joins TRBV11-2 to TRBJ2-5; TCRdb selects TRBD2, and the lack of DNA leaves this call unchecked. Germline V gives CDR1 SGHAT, CDR2 FQNNGV. CDR3 length equals 15 residues.

The rearrangement links TRBV5-1 to TRBJ2-2. The CDR3 contains 16 residues. Germline CDR1 and CDR2: SGHRS and YFSETQ. The CDR3 loop is CASSPGMGLNTGELFF. The full variable domain, rest sourced from reference TRBV5-1 and TRBJ2-2, is KAGVTQTPRYLIKTRGQQVTLSCSPISGHRSVSWYQQTPGQGLQFLFEYFSETQRNKGNFPGRFSGRQFSNSRSEMNVSTLELGDSALYLCASSPGMGLNTGELFFGEGSRLTVL.